The 18 T cell receptor beta chains given below trace back to one sample, sequenced in a study of Ad26.COV2.S vaccination and SARS-CoV-2 variants (dated by TCRdb to about 2021). Library preparation was by the immunoSEQ multiplex PCR assay. What TCRdb holds here is the immuneACCESS table cut down to in-frame rearrangements. Part of the clones is not present; checked against another copy, under half of the missing clones reflect an unresolved V gene, and the others are unexplained. The sample contains 120,000 to 150,000 clones, roughly 88% of them found a single time. The top ten hold less than 6% of the sample. The label giving this sample's time point can be read as: individuals recovered from natural SARS-CoV-2 infection. The sequenced sample was peripheral blood, obtained after recovery from COVID-19. These receptors were taken from a human donor who had recovered from COVID-19.

V and J are TRBV11-2 and TRBJ1-2, with 8 bases that match TRBD1. V was clipped by 1 base and J by 5 bases; unmatched bases: 9. CDR1 and CDR2 (germline): SGHAT, FQNNGV. The CDR3 covers 16 residues. The CDR3 sequence is CASSLVGGQDLYGYTF. The CDR3 DNA sequence: TGTGCCAGCAGCTTAGTTGGGGGACAGGACCTTTATGGCTACACCTTC.

The chain uses TRBV2 and TRBJ2-1; the match to TRBD1 covers 8 bases. V lost 5 bases, J lost 8 bases, and 5 bases stayed unmatched. There are 13 residues in the CDR3. The germline CDR1 and CDR2 sequences are SNHLY and FYNNEI. The CDR3 nucleotides read TGTGCCAGCAGTCGGACAGGGCCCGATGAGCAGTTCTTC. Translated, it gives CASSRTGPDEQFF.

The chain couples TRBV27 to TRBJ2-7; tentative D call: TRBD1 (6 bases). Germline V gene sequence: CDR1 MNHEY, CDR2 SMNVEV (reference sequence). With 3 bases removed from V and 2 bases from J, the gap between germline ends came to 11 bases. The CDR3 runs 14 residues. The CDR3 loop reads CASSFWDTPYEQYF. CDR3 nucleotides: TGTGCCAGCAGTTTTTGGGACACTCCCTACGAGCAGTACTTC.

The genes are TRBV9 and TRBJ2-5; the match to TRBD1 covers 9 bases. Germline V gene lookup returns CDR1 SGDLS and CDR2 YYNGEE. The CDR3 length is 17 residues. With 6 bases clipped from V and 3 bases from J, the junction kept 15 bases outside the gene matches. CDR3 sequence: CASTGTGSMRTKETQYF. In nucleotides, the CDR3 is TGTGCCAGCACCGGGACAGGGAGTATGAGGACAAAAGAGACCCAGTACTTC.

This chain joins TRBV6-5 and TRBJ2-2, with 9 positions matching TRBD1. This CDR3 is built from 15 residues. The trim removed 6 bases at V and 8 bases at J, leaving 10 bases unmatched. CDR1 and CDR2 (germline): MNHEY, SVGAGI. DNA of the CDR3: TGTGCCAGCAGCCCCCGACAGGGGGGTTGGGGGGAGCTGTTTTTT. Its translation: CASSPRQGGWGELFF.

This clone has more than one count but fewer than ten. This chain joins TRBV27 and TRBJ2-7; D gene unclear. The V end was cut by 0 bases, the J end by 0 bases, with 6 bases between. The CDR3 is 14 residues long. CDR1 and CDR2 (germline): MNHEY, SMNVEV (reference sequence). The CDR3 spells CASSLSASSYEQYF. The CDR3 DNA sequence: TGTGCCAGCAGTTTATCCGCCTCCTCCTACGAGCAGTACTTC.

The CDR3 DNA sequence: TGCAGTGCCAGTCGGGGGGTAGGCACAGATACGCAGTATTTT. It specifies CSASRGVGTDTQYF. This rearrangement joins TRBV20-1 to TRBJ2-3; 7 positions match TRBD2. This CDR3 spans 14 amino acids. Germline CDR1 and CDR2: DFQATT and SNEGSKA (reference sequence). J gave up 1 base and V 6 bases, and 7 bases lay outside the gene matches.

The chain joins TRBV4-3 to TRBJ1-3, with D possibly being TRBD1 (5 bases). This CDR3 spans 17 amino acids. Germline V lookup: CDR1 LGHNA, CDR2 YSLEER. The V end was cut by 1 base, the J end by 2 bases, with 15 bases between. CDR3 sequence reads: CASSQGPGGGPGNTIYF. Written as DNA, the CDR3 is TGCGCCAGCAGCCAAGGTCCCGGGGGGGGACCTGGAAACACCATATATTTT.

The chain couples TRBV6-6 to TRBJ1-2; D is unclear. Trimming pared 3 bases from V and 2 bases from J, leaving 7 bases between. The CDR3 consists of 13 residues. Germline CDR1 MNHNY, CDR2 SVGAGI (reference sequence). The CDR3 DNA reads as TGTGCCAGCAGTTATGACGGAAACTATGGCTACACCTTC. As protein: CASSYDGNYGYTF.

This chain links TRBV7-9 with TRBJ2-7; TRBD1 agrees at 8 bases. The trim removed 6 bases at V and 9 bases at J, leaving 13 bases unmatched. Germline CDR1 and CDR2: SEHNR and FQNEAQ (reference sequence). The CDR3 is 14 residues long. The CDR3 nucleotides read TGTGCCAGCAGTTATGGACAGGGCGGCGTGGGGCAGTACTTC. It is translated as CASSYGQGGVGQYF.

The chain employs TRBV7-2 and TRBJ1-1, with D perhaps matching TRBD1 (6 bases). The CDR3 is 15 residues long. The V gene lost 5 bases and the J gene lost 1 base, with 14 bases spanning the gap. CDR1 is SGHTA and CDR2 is FQGNSA in the germline V gene. The CDR3 nucleotides are TGTGCCAGCAGCCCACGACAGGAACCGAACACTGAAGCTTTCTTT. Amino acids: CASSPRQEPNTEAFF.

The chain combines TRBV18 with TRBJ2-1, with unresolved D. The CDR3 is made up of 11 amino acids. Germline V gives CDR1 KGHSH, CDR2 LQKENI. V lost 5 bases, J lost 10 bases, and 9 bases lay in between. CDR3 protein: CASSAEWEQFF. The CDR3, as DNA: TGTGCCAGCTCAGCAGAGTGGGAGCAGTTCTTC.

This chain joins TRBV11-2 and TRBJ2-3; 14 bases are a match to TRBD2. The germline V gene encodes CDR1 SGHAT and CDR2 FQNNGV. V lost 5 bases to trimming and J lost 2 bases; unmatched junction nucleotides: 6. The CDR3 loop spans 17 amino acids. In DNA form, the CDR3 reads TGTGCCAGCAGCCGCCCGGGACTAGCGGGGGCCACAGATACGCAGTATTTT. Its translation: CASSRPGLAGATDTQYF. The full variable domain, rest sourced from reference TRBV11-2 and TRBJ2-3, is EAGVAQSPRYKIIEKRQSVAFWCNPISGHATLYWYQQILGQGPKLLIQFQNNGVVDDSQLPKDRFSAERLKGVDSTLKIQPAKLEDSAVYLCASSRPGLAGATDTQYFGPGTRLTVL.

The chain recombines TRBV7-2 with TRBJ2-5, with D possibly being TRBD1 or TRBD2 (6 bases each). The germline CDR1 and CDR2 sequences are SGHTA and FQGNSA. This CDR3 is 15 amino acids long. V was shortened by 5 bases and J by 4 bases, with 17 bases between the two germline ends. DNA of the CDR3: TGTGCCAGCAGCATTTCTTCGGGGGCGTCAGAGACCCAGTACTTC. Its translation: CASSISSGASETQYF.

The rearrangement uses TRBV9 and TRBJ2-5; the D call may be TRBD1 or TRBD2 (7 bases each). The CDR3 sequence is 15 residues long. Trimming removed 0 bases at V and 5 bases at J, with 14 bases between. Germline V gene sequence: CDR1 SGDLS, CDR2 YYNGEE. The chain's CDR3 is CASSVGGGTVETQYF. CDR3 in DNA: TGTGCCAGCAGCGTAGGGGGGGGGACAGTCGAGACCCAGTACTTC. Filled out from reference TRBV9 and TRBJ2-5, the complete variable domain reads DSGVTQTPKHLITATGQRVTLRCSPRSGDLSVYWYQQSLDQGLQFLIQYYNGEERAKGNILERFSAQQFPDLHSELNLSSLELGDSALYFCASSVGGGTVETQYFGPGTRLLVL.

The gene calls are TRBV21-1 and TRBJ1-3. TRBV21-1 is described as a pseudogene. CDR3 length equals 22 residues. The DNA for the CDR3 is TGTGCCAGCAGCGTTCACCGGCGGGGCCCCCCACAACTCCCGAATACTGGAAACACCATATATTTT. As protein: CASSVHRRGPPQLPNTGNTIYF.

The rearrangement uses TRBV28 and TRBJ1-5, with D unclear. CDR1 and CDR2 (germline): MDHEN, SYDVKM. Between the trimmed V and J ends, which lost 3 bases and 0 bases, there was a span of 12 bases. This CDR3 contains 16 residues. Here the CDR3 reads CASSLIQSASNQPQHF. The CDR3 DNA is TGTGCCAGCAGTTTGATACAGTCTGCTAGCAATCAGCCCCAGCATTTT.

The rearrangement uses TRBV18 and TRBJ1-3, with a possible D match to TRBD1 (6 bases). V was shortened by 3 bases and J by 2 bases, with 11 bases between the two germline ends. The germline CDR1 and CDR2 sequences are KGHSH and LQKENI. The CDR3 totals 15 residues. The CDR3 nucleotides are TGTGCCAGCTCACCTGACCGGACAGCTGGAAACACCATATATTTT. This gives the protein CASSPDRTAGNTIYF.